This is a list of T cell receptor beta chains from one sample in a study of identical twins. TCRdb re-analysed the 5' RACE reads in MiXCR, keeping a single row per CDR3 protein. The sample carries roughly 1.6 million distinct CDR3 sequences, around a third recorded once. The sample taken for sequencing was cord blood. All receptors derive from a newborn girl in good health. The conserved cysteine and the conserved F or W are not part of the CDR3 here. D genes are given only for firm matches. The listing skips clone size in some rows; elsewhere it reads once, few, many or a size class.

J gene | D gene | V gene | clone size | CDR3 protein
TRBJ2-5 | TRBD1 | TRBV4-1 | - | ASSQPGQGQQETQY
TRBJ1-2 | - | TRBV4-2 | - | ASSQGRGRSNYGYT
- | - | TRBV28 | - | ASSLVFGAGYEQY
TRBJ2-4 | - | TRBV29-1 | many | SVEGRGARNIQY
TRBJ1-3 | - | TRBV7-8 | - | ASSFVTQGGNTIY
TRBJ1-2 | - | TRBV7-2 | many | ASSRQLPTNGYT
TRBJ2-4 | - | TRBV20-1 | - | SARAGSAKNIQY
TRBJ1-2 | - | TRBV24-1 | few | ATSDYTLDGYT
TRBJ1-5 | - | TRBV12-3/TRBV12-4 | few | ASSSRTAYQPQH
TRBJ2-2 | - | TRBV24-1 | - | ATSDLRGLGELF
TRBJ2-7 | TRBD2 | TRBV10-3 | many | ATLGGGSSYEQY
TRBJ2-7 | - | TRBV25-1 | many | ASSEGAVTPTYEQY
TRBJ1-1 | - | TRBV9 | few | ASSATPGGTEAF
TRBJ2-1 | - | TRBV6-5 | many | ASSYLSGPSYNEQF
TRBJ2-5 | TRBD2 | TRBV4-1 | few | ASSRRTSGEQETQY
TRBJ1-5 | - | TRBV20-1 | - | SAREGKYSNQPQH
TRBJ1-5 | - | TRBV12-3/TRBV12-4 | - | ASSLVGGAGDQPQH
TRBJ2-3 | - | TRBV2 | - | ASSEGPLGDTQY
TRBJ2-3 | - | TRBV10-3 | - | AISDRAFTDTQY
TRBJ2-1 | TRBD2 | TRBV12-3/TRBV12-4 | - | ASSLCSDSGGSYNEQF
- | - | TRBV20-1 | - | SARGQGGTYEQY
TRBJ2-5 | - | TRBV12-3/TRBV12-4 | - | ASSSLGGGEQY
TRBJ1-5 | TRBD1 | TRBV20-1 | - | SGQGAVNQPQH
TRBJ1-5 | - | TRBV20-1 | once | SARGAADQPQH
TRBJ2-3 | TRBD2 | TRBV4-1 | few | ASRRPELAGGLNTQY
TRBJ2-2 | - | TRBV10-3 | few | AISESGGGLPNTGELF
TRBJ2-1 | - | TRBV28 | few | ASSSQRAF
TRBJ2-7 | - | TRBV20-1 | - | SATSDSDEQY
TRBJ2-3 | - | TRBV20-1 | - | SAVQGVWADTQY
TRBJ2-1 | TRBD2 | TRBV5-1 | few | ASSLVAGKIYNEQF
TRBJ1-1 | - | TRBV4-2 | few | ASSQVWSLNTEAF
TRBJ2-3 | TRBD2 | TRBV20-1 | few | SARSGGALGSTDTQY
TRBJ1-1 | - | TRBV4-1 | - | ASSQGAAWMNTEAF
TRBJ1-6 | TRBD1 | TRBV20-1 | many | SASGTGVNSPLH